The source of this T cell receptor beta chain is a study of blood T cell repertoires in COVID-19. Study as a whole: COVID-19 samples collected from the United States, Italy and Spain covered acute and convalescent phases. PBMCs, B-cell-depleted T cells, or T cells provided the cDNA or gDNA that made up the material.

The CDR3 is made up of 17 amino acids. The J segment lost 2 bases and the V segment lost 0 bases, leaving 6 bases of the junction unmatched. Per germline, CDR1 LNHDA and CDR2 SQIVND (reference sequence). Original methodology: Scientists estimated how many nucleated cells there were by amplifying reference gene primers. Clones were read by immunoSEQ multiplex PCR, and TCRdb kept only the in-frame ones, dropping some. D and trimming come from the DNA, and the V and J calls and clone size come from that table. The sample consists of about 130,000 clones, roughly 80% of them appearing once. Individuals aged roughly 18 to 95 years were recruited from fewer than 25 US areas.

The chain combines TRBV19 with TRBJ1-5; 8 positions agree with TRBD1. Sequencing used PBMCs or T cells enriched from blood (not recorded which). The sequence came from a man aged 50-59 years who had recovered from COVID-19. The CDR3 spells CASSIDQGAGGNQPQHF. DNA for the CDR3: TGTGCCAGTAGTATAGATCAGGGGGCGGGAGGCAATCAGCCCCAGCATTTT.